Following are 2 T cell receptor beta chains from one sample sequenced in a study of CD8 T cells in ankylosing spondylitis. Study outcomes and limitations: Seemingly distinctive of ankylosing spondylitis blood was a TCR beta motif formed by eight highly homologous variants.

Their target antigens are unknown. One entry per CDR3 protein, called by TCRdb with MiXCR from the 5' RACE reads. The sample carries about 800,000 distinct CDR3 sequences, approximately 10% recorded once. Sequencing was carried out using blood, either unsorted or a sorted T cell fraction (not recorded which). All receptors derive from a male donor with ankylosing spondylitis.

This clonotype was seen repeatedly, ten times or more. The chain uses TRBV29-1 and TRBJ1-5; perhaps TRBD1 as D (5 bases). The V and J ends lost 3 bases and 7 bases respectively, with 13 bases between them. This CDR3 is built from 13 residues. From germline, CDR1 is SQVTM and CDR2 ANQGSEA. CDR3 DNA: TGCAGCGTTGAGAAAGGGACGGGCCAGCCCCAGCATTTT. It yields the protein CSVEKGTGQPQHF.

This clonotype was detected many times. The V gene is TRBV5-1, the J gene TRBJ1-1; D gene unclear. V lost 5 bases and J lost 0, with 11 bases in between. Germline assignment: CDR1 SGHRS and CDR2 YFSETQ. CDR3 length: 14 residues. This CDR3 is CASSLRVMNTEAFF. CDR3 DNA: TGCGCCAGCAGTCTCCGGGTAATGAACACTGAAGCTTTCTTT.